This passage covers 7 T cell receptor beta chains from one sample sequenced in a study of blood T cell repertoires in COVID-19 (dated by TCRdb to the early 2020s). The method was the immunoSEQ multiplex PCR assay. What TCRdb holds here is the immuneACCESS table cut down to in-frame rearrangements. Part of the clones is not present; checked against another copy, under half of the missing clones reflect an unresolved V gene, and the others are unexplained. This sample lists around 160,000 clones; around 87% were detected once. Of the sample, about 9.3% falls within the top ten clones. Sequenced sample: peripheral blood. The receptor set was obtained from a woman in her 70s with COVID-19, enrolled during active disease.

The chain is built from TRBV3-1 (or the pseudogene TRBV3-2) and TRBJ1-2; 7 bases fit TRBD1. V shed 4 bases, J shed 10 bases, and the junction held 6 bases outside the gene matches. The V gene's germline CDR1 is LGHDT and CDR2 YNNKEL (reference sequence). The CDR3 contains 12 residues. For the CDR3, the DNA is TGTGCCAGCAGCCCGGGACAGAACTTCTACACCTTC. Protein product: CASSPGQNFYTF.

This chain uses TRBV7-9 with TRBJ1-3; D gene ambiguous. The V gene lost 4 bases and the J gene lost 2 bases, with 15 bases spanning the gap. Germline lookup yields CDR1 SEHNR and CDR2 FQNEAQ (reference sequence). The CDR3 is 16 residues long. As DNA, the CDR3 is TGTGCCAGCAGCTCCGACCCGGGAGGCCCTGGAAACACCATATATTTT. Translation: CASSSDPGGPGNTIYF.

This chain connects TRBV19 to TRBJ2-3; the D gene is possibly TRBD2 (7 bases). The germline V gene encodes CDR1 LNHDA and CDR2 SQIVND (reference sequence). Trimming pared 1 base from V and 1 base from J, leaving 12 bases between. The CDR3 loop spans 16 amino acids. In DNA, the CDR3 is TGTGCCAGTAGTATAGGGGGGCTAGCGGGCACAGATACGCAGTATTTT. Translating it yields CASSIGGLAGTDTQYF.

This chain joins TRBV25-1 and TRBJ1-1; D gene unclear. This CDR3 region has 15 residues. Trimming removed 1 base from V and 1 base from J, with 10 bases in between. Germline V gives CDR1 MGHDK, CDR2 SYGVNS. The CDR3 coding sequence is TGTGCCAGCAGTGAATCTGGGGAGAGGAACACTGAAGCTTTCTTT. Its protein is CASSESGERNTEAFF.

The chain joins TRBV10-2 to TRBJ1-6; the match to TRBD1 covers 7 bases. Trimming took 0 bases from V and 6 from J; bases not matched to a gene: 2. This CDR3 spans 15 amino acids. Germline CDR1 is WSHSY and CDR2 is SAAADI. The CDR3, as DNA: TGCGCCAGCAGTGAGTCAGCAGGGGGTAATTCACCCCTCCACTTT. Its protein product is CASSESAGGNSPLHF.

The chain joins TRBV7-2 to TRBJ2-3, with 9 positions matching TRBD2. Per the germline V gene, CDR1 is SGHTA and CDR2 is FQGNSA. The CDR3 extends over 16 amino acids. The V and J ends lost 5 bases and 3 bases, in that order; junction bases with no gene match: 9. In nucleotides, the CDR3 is TGTGCCAGCAGCGTACGTTTTCTAGCGGGGACAGATACGCAGTATTTT. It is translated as CASSVRFLAGTDTQYF.

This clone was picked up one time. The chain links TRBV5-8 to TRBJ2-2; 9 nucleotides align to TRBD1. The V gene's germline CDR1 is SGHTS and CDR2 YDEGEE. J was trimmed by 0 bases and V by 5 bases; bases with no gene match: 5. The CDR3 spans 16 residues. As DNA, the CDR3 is TGTGCCAGCAGTTCGACAGGGGGGACGAACACCGGGGAGCTGTTTTTT. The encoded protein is CASSSTGGTNTGELFF.